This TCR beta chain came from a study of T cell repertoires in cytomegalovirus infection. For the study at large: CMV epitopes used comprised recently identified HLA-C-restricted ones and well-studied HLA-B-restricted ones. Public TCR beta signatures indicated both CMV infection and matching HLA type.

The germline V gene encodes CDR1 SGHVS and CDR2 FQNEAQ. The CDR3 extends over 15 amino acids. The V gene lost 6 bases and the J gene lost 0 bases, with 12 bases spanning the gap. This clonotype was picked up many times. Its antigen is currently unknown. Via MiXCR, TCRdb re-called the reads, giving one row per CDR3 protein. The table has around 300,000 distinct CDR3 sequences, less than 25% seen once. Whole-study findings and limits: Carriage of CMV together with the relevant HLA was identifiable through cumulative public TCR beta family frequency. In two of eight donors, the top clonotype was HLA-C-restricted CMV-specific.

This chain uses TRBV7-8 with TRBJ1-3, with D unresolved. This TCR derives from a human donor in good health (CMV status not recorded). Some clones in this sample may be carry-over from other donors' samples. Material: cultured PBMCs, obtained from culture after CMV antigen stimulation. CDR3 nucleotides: TGTGCCAGCAGACAGCTAAGTAGCTCTGGAAACACCATATATTTT. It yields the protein CASRQLSSSGNTIYF. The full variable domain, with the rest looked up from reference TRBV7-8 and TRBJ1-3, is GAGVSQSPRYKVAKRGQDVALRCDPISGHVSLFWYQQALGQGPEFLTYFQNEAQLDKSGLPSDRFFAERPEGSVSTLKIQRTQQEDSAVYLCASRQLSSSGNTIYFGEGSWLTVV.